This TCR beta chain was recorded in a study (TCRdb year 2016). Preparation of the library involved RT-PCR. TCRdb records Illumina MiSeq as the sequencer. The public reads were quality trimmed at Q25 with fastp and then assembled into clones with MiXCR by TCRdb, keeping productive beta chains. For every CDR3 protein sequence, its rows merge into one entry that carries the most common genes and DNA. The sample table lists more than 550,000 distinct CDR3 sequences, 11% to 15% of them with a count of one. The ten largest clones capture roughly 4% of the sample. This clonotype was recorded at least ten times. The clone's antigen remains unknown. Base qualities are missing; no much larger clone stands one base away. Unmatched junction bases come to 10, with V trimmed by 6 bases and J by 8 bases. The CDR3 runs 14 amino acids, cysteine and phenylalanine included. Only the CDR3 DNA stays, 42 bases, in frame from base 1.

This clonotype was obtained from a female donor in good health, serving as a healthy control. Rearrangement joined TRBV12-3 or TRBV12-4 to TRBJ1-1; TRBD1 lines up with 9 middle nucleotides. Sequencing was performed on memory CD4+ T cells from blood. CDR3 sequence: CASSTNTGGAEAFF. The DNA is TGTGCCAGCAGCACAAATACAGGGGGCGCGGAAGCTTTCTTT.